This TCR beta chain was captured in a study of CXCR3-negative and CXCR3-positive naive CD8 T cells. Study-wide points: Surface CD5 was comparable between naive subsets; TCR strength was inferred from TRB CDR3 properties. Naive CXCR3-positive cells had TRB CDR3s more hydrophobic than those of CXCR3-negative naive cells.

This CDR3 spans 15 amino acids. Germline CDR1 reads SGDLS; CDR2 reads YYNGEE. CD45RO-CCR7+CD27+CD95- cells counted as naive CD8+ T cells. Remarks on this clonotype: The antigen is undetermined.

The method, 5' RACE with UMI labels, was used to prepare the TRB cDNA libraries. TCRdb reworked the 5' RACE reads into one entry per CDR3 protein, no DNA. The clone table shows about 150,000 distinct CDR3 sequences, with the ten largest holding 0.49%. The chain recombines TRBV9 with TRBJ2-7; TCRdb's D call, TRBD1, is unchecked because there is no DNA. This TCR came from a human donor in good health. Some clones in this sample may be carry-over from other donors' samples. What was sequenced was naive CXCR3+ CD8+ T cells from blood. Subset meaning: CD45RO-CCR7+CD27+CD95- naive CD8+ T cells expressing CXCR3 (TNR3+). The CDR3 reads CASSVASGGTYEQYF.